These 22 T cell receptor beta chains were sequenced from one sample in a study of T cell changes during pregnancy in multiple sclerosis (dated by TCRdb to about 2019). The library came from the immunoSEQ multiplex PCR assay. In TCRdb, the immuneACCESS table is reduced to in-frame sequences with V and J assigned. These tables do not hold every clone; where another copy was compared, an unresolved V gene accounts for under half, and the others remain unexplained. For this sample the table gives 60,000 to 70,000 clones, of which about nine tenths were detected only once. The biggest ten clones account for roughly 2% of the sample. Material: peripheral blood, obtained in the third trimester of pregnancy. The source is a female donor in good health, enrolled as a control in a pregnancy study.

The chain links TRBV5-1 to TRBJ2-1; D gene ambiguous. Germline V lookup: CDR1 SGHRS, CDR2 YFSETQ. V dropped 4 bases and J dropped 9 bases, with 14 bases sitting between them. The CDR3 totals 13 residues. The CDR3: CASSPGGGAEQFF. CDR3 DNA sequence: TGCGCCAGCAGCCCGGGTGGTGGTGCTGAGCAGTTCTTC.

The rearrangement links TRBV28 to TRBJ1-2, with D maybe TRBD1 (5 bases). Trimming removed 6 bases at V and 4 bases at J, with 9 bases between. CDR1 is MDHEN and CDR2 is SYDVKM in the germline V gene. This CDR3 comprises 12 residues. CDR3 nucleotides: TGTGCCAGCAGCCAAGACAGCTATGGCTACACCTTC. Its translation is CASSQDSYGYTF.

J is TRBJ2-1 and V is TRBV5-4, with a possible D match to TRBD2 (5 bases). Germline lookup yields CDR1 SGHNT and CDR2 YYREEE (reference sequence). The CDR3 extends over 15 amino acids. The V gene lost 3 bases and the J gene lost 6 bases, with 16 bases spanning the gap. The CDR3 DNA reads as TGTGCCAGCAGCTCTGCGGGCGGAGGCCGCAATGAGCAGTTCTTC. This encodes CASSSAGGGRNEQFF.

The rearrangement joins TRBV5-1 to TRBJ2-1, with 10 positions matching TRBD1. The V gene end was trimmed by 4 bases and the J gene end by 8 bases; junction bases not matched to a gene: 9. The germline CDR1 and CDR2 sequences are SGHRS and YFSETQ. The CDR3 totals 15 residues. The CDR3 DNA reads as TGCGCCAGCAGCCCTACCGGGACAGGGGAGGATGAGCAGTTCTTC. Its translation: CASSPTGTGEDEQFF.

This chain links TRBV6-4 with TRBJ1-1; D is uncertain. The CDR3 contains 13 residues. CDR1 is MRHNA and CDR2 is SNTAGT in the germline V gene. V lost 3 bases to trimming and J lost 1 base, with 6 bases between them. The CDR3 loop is CASSERRNTEAFF. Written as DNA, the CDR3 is TGTGCCAGCAGTGAGCGGAGGAACACTGAAGCTTTCTTT.

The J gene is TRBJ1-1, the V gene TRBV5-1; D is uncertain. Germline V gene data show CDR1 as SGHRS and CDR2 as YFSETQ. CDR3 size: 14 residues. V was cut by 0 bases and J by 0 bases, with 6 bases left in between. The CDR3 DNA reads TGCGCCAGCAGCTTGGCCGCTATGAACACTGAAGCTTTCTTT. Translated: CASSLAAMNTEAFF.

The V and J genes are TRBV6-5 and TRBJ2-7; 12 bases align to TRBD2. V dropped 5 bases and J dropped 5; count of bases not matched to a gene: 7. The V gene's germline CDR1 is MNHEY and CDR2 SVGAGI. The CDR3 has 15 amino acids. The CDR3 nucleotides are TGTGCCAGCAGTCTAGCGGGGGGGAGTTTCAACGAGCAGTACTTC. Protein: CASSLAGGSFNEQYF.

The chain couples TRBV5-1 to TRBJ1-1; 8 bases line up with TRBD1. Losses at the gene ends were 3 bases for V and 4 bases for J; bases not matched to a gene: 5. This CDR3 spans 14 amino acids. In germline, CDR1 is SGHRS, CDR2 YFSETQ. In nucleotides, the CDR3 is TGCGCCAGCAGCTCCGGACAGGGTGGCACTGAAGCTTTCTTT. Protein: CASSSGQGGTEAFF.

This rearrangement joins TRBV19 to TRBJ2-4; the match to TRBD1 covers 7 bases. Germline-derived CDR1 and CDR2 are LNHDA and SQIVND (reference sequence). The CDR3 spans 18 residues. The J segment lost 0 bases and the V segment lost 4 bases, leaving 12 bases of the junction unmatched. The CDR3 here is CASSSISLTGLAKNIQYF. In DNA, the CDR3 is TGTGCCAGTAGTAGCATTTCTTTGACAGGGTTAGCCAAAAACATTCAGTACTTC.

This chain's CDR3 is CASSRSPGLAGGPTGELFF. CDR3 DNA: TGTGCCAGCAGTAGATCTCCGGGACTAGCGGGAGGGCCTACCGGGGAGCTGTTTTTT. The chain has TRBV28 and TRBJ2-2; 16 positions agree with TRBD2. CDR3 size: 19 residues. V dropped 5 bases and J dropped 5; count of bases not matched to a gene: 11. CDR1 and CDR2 (germline): MDHEN, SYDVKM. The whole variable domain, filled in from reference TRBV28 and TRBJ2-2, reads DVKVTQSSRYLVKRTGEKVFLECVQDMDHENMFWYRQDPGLGLRLIYFSYDVKMKEKGDIPEGYSVSREKKERFSLILESASTNQTSMYLCASSRSPGLAGGPTGELFFGEGSRLTVL.

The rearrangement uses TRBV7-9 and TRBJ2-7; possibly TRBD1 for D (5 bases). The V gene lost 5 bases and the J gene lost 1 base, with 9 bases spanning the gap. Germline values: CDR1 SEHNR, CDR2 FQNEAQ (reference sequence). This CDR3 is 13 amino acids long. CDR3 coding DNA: TGTGCCAGCAGCCAGGGTCCATCCTACGAGCAGTACTTC. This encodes CASSQGPSYEQYF.

CDR3 amino acids: CASSLLPIVGGTPATQYF. The DNA of the CDR3 is TGTGCCAGCAGCTTGCTCCCCATTGTGGGGGGAACCCCAGCTACGCAGTATTTT. The chain uses TRBV5-6 and TRBJ2-3; maybe TRBD2 (6 bases). CDR3 length equals 18 residues. CDR1 and CDR2 (germline): SGHDT, YYEEEE. Deletions cut 1 base from V and 8 bases from J, with 26 bases between.

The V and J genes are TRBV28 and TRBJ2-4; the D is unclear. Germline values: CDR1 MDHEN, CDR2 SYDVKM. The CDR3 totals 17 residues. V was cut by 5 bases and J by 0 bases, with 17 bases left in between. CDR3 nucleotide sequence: TGTGCCAGCAGTCCTTATGATGGGCAAGTAGCCAAAAACATTCAGTACTTC. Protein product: CASSPYDGQVAKNIQYF.

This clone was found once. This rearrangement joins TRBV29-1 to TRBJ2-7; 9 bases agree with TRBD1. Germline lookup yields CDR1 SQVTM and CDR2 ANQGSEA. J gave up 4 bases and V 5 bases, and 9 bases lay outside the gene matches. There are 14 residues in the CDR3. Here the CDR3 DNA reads TGCAGCGTTAACTACAGGGGGCAATCTTACGAGCAGTACTTC. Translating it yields CSVNYRGQSYEQYF.

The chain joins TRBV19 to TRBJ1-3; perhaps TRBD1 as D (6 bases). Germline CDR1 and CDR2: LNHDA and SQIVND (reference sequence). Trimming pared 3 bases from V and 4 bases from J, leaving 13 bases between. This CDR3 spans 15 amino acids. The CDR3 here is CASSIGDISGNTIYF. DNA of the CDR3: TGTGCCAGTAGTATTGGGGACATCTCCGGAAACACCATATATTTT.

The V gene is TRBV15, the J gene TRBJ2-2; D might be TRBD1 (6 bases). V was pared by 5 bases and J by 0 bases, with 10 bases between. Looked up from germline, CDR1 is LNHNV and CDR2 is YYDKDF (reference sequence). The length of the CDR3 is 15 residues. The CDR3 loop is CATSLGTTNTGELFF. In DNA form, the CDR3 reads TGTGCCACCAGCCTTGGGACAACGAACACCGGGGAGCTGTTTTTT.

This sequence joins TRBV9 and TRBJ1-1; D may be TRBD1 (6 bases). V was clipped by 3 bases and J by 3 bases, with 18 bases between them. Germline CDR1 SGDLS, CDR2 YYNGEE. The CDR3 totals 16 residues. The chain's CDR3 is CASSADNRAGDTEAFF. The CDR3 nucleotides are TGTGCCAGCAGCGCCGACAACAGGGCGGGGGACACTGAAGCTTTCTTT.

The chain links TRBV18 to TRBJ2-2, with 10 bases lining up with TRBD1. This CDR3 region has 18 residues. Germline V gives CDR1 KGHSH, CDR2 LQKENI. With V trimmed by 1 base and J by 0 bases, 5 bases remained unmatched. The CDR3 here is CASSPRPGQGANTGELFF. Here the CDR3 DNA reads TGTGCCAGCTCACCACGGCCCGGACAGGGGGCGAACACCGGGGAGCTGTTTTTT.

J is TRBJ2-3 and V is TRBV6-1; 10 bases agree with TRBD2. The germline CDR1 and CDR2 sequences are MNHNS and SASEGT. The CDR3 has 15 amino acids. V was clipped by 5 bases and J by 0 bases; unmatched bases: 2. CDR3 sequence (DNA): TGTGCCAGCAGTCAACTAGCGGGGAGCACAGATACGCAGTATTTT. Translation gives CASSQLAGSTDTQYF.

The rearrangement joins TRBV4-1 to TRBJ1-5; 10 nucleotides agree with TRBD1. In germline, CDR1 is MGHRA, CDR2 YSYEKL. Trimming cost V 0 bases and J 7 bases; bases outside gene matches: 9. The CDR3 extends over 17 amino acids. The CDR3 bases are TGCGCCAGCAGCCAAGAAGCGGGGACAGGGGCGCACCAGCCCCAGCATTTT. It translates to CASSQEAGTGAHQPQHF.

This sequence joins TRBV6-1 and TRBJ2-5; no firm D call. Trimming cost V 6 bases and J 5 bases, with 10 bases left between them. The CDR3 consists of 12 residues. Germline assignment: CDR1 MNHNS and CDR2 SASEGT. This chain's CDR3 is CASSRYLETQYF. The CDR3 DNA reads TGTGCCAGCAGCAGGTACCTGGAGACCCAGTACTTC.

Written as DNA, the CDR3 is TGTGCCAGCGAAGTTACAGGGACAGGGTTATTGGATGAGCAGTTCTTC. Translated, it gives CASEVTGTGLLDEQFF. V gene TRBV11-1 combines with J gene TRBJ2-1; 9 bases match TRBD1. This CDR3 comprises 16 residues. Germline V gene data show CDR1 as SGHAT and CDR2 as FQDESV (reference sequence). V was pared by 8 bases and J by 8 bases, with 16 bases of the junction left unmatched.